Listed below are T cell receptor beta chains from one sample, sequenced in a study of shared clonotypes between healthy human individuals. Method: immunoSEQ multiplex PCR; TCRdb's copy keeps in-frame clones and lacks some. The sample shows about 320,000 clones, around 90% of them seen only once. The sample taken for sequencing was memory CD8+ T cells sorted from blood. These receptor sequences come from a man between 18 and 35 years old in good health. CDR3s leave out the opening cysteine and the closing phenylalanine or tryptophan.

CDR3aa: ASSLVGGAGGPRGEQY
v_gene: TRBV7-8
j_gene: TRBJ2-7

CDR3aa: ASSLGTEAF
v_gene: TRBV5-6
j_gene: TRBJ1-1

CDR3aa: ASSPSGRTEAF
v_gene: TRBV5-1
j_gene: TRBJ1-1

CDR3aa: ARSLAQLGEGAPGYT
v_gene: TRBV5-3
j_gene: TRBJ1-2

CDR3aa: ASSYSNPDGLKY
v_gene: TRBV6-6
j_gene: TRBJ2-7

CDR3aa: ASSPTGHPSDTQY
v_gene: TRBV6-1
j_gene: TRBJ2-3

CDR3aa: ASSQGLGEQY
v_gene: TRBV9
j_gene: TRBJ2-7

CDR3aa: ASSWTKSTDTQY
v_gene: TRBV6-5
j_gene: TRBJ2-3

CDR3aa: ASSLDRLYNEQF
v_gene: TRBV27
j_gene: TRBJ2-1

CDR3aa: ASSPRGQGAYEQY
v_gene: TRBV11-2
j_gene: TRBJ2-7

CDR3aa: ASSAGLAPTYEQY
v_gene: TRBV2
j_gene: TRBJ2-7

CDR3aa: ASGDTEEKLF
v_gene: TRBV2
j_gene: TRBJ1-4

CDR3aa: ASSVGEYNEQF
v_gene: TRBV9
j_gene: TRBJ2-1

CDR3aa: ASSRNTGELF
v_gene: TRBV5-4
j_gene: TRBJ2-2

CDR3aa: ASSLGQGILDTQY
v_gene: TRBV7-9
j_gene: TRBJ2-3

CDR3aa: ASSLRVTGTYEQY
v_gene: TRBV7-8
j_gene: TRBJ2-7

CDR3aa: ASSLGLQMGEY
v_gene: TRBV2
j_gene: TRBJ2-7

CDR3aa: ASSGESTNEKLF
v_gene: TRBV6-6
j_gene: TRBJ1-4

CDR3aa: SVVGPSSYNEQF
v_gene: TRBV29-1
j_gene: TRBJ2-1

CDR3aa: AISGDSYEQY
v_gene: TRBV10-3
j_gene: TRBJ2-7

CDR3aa: ASSRDRVGETQY
v_gene: TRBV19
j_gene: TRBJ2-5

CDR3aa: ASSLHRSSYEQY
v_gene: TRBV28
j_gene: TRBJ2-7

CDR3aa: ASSEARRGLTDTQY
v_gene: TRBV6-1
j_gene: TRBJ2-3

CDR3aa: ASSYLRGGVGEKLF
v_gene: TRBV6-5
j_gene: TRBJ1-4

CDR3aa: ASKTDVGGEAF
v_gene: TRBV5-1
j_gene: TRBJ1-1

CDR3aa: AWSVLAAQGPEKTNEKLF
v_gene: TRBV30
j_gene: TRBJ1-4

CDR3aa: ASHGTSGNNEQF
v_gene: TRBV27
j_gene: TRBJ2-1

CDR3aa: ASSLGLRGMDYGYT
v_gene: TRBV13
j_gene: TRBJ1-2

CDR3aa: ASSVADYNEQF
v_gene: TRBV9
j_gene: TRBJ2-1

CDR3aa: ASSFAQFFEAF
v_gene: TRBV28
j_gene: TRBJ1-1

CDR3aa: ASNGGHTDTQY
v_gene: TRBV6-5
j_gene: TRBJ2-3

CDR3aa: ASSLLGFLHEQY
v_gene: TRBV27
j_gene: TRBJ2-7

CDR3aa: ASSYAPANYGYT
v_gene: TRBV6-5
j_gene: TRBJ1-2

CDR3aa: ASSTGHTYEQY
v_gene: TRBV9
j_gene: TRBJ2-7

CDR3aa: ASSHPAGNGAGELF
v_gene: TRBV7-2
j_gene: TRBJ2-2

CDR3aa: ASSSPQGAMNTEAF
v_gene: TRBV7-9
j_gene: TRBJ1-1

CDR3aa: ASSTGWGNEKLF
v_gene: TRBV6-5
j_gene: TRBJ1-4

CDR3aa: ASSYSDNPYEQY
v_gene: TRBV5-5
j_gene: TRBJ2-7

CDR3aa: ASSTIWTGFEQY
v_gene: TRBV6-5
j_gene: TRBJ2-7

CDR3aa: SVDGTPEEGYT
v_gene: TRBV29-1
j_gene: TRBJ1-2

CDR3aa: ASSKEVEGEKLF
v_gene: TRBV7-9
j_gene: TRBJ1-4

CDR3aa: ASSLSLLDSTDTQY
v_gene: TRBV27
j_gene: TRBJ2-3

CDR3aa: ASRAGTTNTGELF
v_gene: TRBV6-6
j_gene: TRBJ2-2

CDR3aa: ASSLEGFRPPTETQY
v_gene: TRBV4-1
j_gene: TRBJ2-5

CDR3aa: ASSLLERPWEQF
v_gene: TRBV7-9
j_gene: TRBJ2-1

CDR3aa: ASSLTAVGNQPQH
v_gene: TRBV7-6
j_gene: TRBJ1-5

CDR3aa: ASNRDSYYGYT
v_gene: TRBV7-9
j_gene: TRBJ1-2

CDR3aa: ASQALAGVYEQY
v_gene: TRBV6-1
j_gene: TRBJ2-7

CDR3aa: SVEGSGWDYGYT
v_gene: TRBV29-1
j_gene: TRBJ1-2

CDR3aa: AISGGLTGDELNTEAF
v_gene: TRBV10-3
j_gene: TRBJ1-1

CDR3aa: ASGLRGSTEAF
v_gene: TRBV12-5
j_gene: TRBJ1-1

CDR3aa: AISAGAANTEAF
v_gene: TRBV10-3
j_gene: TRBJ1-1

CDR3aa: ASSQNVGEQPQH
v_gene: TRBV4-3
j_gene: TRBJ1-5

CDR3aa: ASSQTSGRAVGDLSSYEQY
v_gene: TRBV4-3
j_gene: TRBJ2-7

CDR3aa: ASSLVPGSQETQY
v_gene: TRBV5-5
j_gene: TRBJ2-5